The 25 T cell receptor beta chains in this list originate from one sample, sequenced in a study of blood T cells in healthy people across ages. Through a sample-barcoded 5' primer and a J-beta primer mix, a second PCR was run for 7 to 11 cycles. MiXCR, applied by TCRdb to the 5' RACE reads, yields one record per CDR3 protein. Of some 760,000 distinct CDR3 sequences detected, 20% to 30% appear once; the ten largest clones hold more than 3%. These data are also associated with another study on T cells of mothers and their children.

The sequenced sample was blood. The origin of the receptors is a boy younger than 18 in good health.

CDR3 region: CSAATANTQYF. CDR3 DNA: TGCAGTGCCGCGACAGCTAATACGCAGTATTTT. The chain is built from TRBV20-1 and TRBJ2-3; D is perhaps TRBD1 (5 bases). V was cut by 6 bases and J by 7 bases, with 11 bases left in between. From germline, CDR1 is DFQATT and CDR2 SNEGSKA (reference sequence). This CDR3 has 11 amino acids.

This clonotype was seen more than once but under ten times. In DNA, the CDR3 is TGCAGTGCTTTCCCCGGGACAGGGGGCAATGAGCAGTTCTTC. It yields the protein CSAFPGTGGNEQFF. The gene calls are TRBV20-1 and TRBJ2-1; TRBD1 matches 11 bases. Trimming took 5 bases from V and 6 from J; bases not matched to a gene: 6. CDR1 and CDR2 (germline): DFQATT, SNEGSKA (reference sequence). There are 14 residues in the CDR3.

The chain is built from TRBV11-2 and TRBJ1-4; D not certain. V lost 8 bases and J lost 2, with 12 bases in between. The CDR3 covers 14 residues. CDR1 and CDR2 from the germline V gene are SGHAT and FQNNGV. CDR3 nucleotide sequence: TGTGCCAGCGCGGGTTTTATGACTAATGAAAAACTGTTTTTT. Protein sequence: CASAGFMTNEKLFF.

The table lists this clonotype with a few counts. CDR3 bases: TGCAGTGCTAAGACGACAGGGGGCGCGGATGAAAAACTGTTTTTT. Protein sequence: CSAKTTGGADEKLFF. This rearrangement joins TRBV20-1 to TRBJ1-4; 10 nucleotides line up with TRBD1. The CDR3 runs 15 residues. The germline gives CDR1 DFQATT, CDR2 SNEGSKA (reference sequence). Trimming cost V 4 bases and J 6 bases; bases outside gene matches: 8.

V is TRBV3-1 and J is TRBJ1-2, with a weak D call TRBD1 (5 bases). This CDR3 contains 15 residues. With 4 bases removed from V and 0 bases from J, the gap between germline ends came to 12 bases. CDR1 and CDR2 (germline): LGHDT, YNNKEL (reference sequence). The CDR3 bases are TGTGCCAGCAGCCCCGAGACAGCAGCTAACTATGGCTACACCTTC. It translates to CASSPETAANYGYTF.

The chain couples TRBV7-9 to TRBJ1-1, with D unresolved. CDR3 length equals 15 residues. Germline loops: CDR1 SEHNR, CDR2 FQNEAQ (reference sequence). Trimming stripped 5 bases from V and 4 bases from J, with 17 bases between. The CDR3 coding sequence is TGTGCCAGCAGCGCCTATGGGAACCGGGGCACTGAAGCTTTCTTT. Protein: CASSAYGNRGTEAFF.

This clonotype was picked up many times. J is TRBJ2-1 and V is TRBV5-1, with 8 bases fitting TRBD1. Germline CDR1 reads SGHRS; CDR2 reads YFSETQ. The CDR3 runs to 11 residues. The V segment lost 4 bases and the J segment 13 bases; nucleotides outside the gene matches: 4. The CDR3 is CASSETGEQFF. The CDR3 DNA sequence: TGCGCCAGCAGCGAGACAGGGGAACAGTTCTTC.

As to this clonotype: It is likely a read error, because the conserved phenylalanine at the end of the CDR3 is missing. The J gene is TRBJ2-1, the V gene TRBV19, with D unresolved. V was pared by 0 bases and J by 0 bases, with 12 bases between. The CDR3 contains 17 residues. Germline V gene data show CDR1 as LNHDA and CDR2 as SQIVND (reference sequence). The CDR3 loop is CASSIDKSGSSYNEQFL. CDR3 nucleotides: TGTGCCAGTAGTATAGATAAAAGTGGAAGCTCCTACAATGAGCAGTTCCTC.

This chain uses TRBV7-9 with TRBJ2-4; D is unresolved. The V end was cut by 5 bases, the J end by 2 bases, with 13 bases between. CDR1 is SEHNR and CDR2 is FQNEAQ in the germline V gene (reference sequence). CDR3 length: 15 residues. The CDR3: CASSPATLSKNIQYF. In DNA form, the CDR3 reads TGTGCCAGCAGCCCCGCTACATTATCCAAAAACATTCAGTACTTC. The variable domain in full, with the rest retrieved from reference TRBV7-9 and TRBJ2-4, is DTGVSQNPRHKITKRGQNVTFRCDPISEHNRLYWYRQTLGQGPEFLTYFQNEAQLEKSRLLSDRFSAERPKGSFSTLEIQRTEQGDSAMYLCASSPATLSKNIQYFGAGTRLSVL.

The chain recombines TRBV29-1 with TRBJ2-6, with a weak D call TRBD2 (5 bases). The CDR3 loop spans 14 amino acids. Trimming took 7 bases from V and 0 from J, leaving 10 bases between them. From germline, CDR1 is SQVTM and CDR2 ANQGSEA. The CDR3 loop reads CSGDTSSGANVLTF. CDR3 DNA sequence: TGCAGCGGAGACACTAGCTCTGGGGCCAACGTCCTGACTTTC. The full variable domain, completed using reference TRBV29-1 and TRBJ2-6, is SAVISQKPSRDICQRGTSLTIQCQVDSQVTMMFWYRQQPGQSLTLIATANQGSEATYESGFVIDKFPISRPNLTFSTLTVSNMSPEDSSIYLCSGDTSSGANVLTFGAGSRLTVL.

The rearrangement uses TRBV7-9 and TRBJ1-4, with 7 positions matching TRBD1. Germline V gene lookup returns CDR1 SEHNR and CDR2 FQNEAQ (reference sequence). The CDR3 length is 16 residues. After removal of 4 bases from V and 0 bases from J, the junction contained 5 bases not matched to a gene. This CDR3 reads CASSSLRGPTNEKLFF. As DNA, the CDR3 is TGTGCCAGCAGCTCCTTGAGGGGGCCAACTAATGAAAAACTGTTTTTT.

DNA for the CDR3: TGTGCCAGCAGGAAAAGCGGGGGGCCCAAAAACGAGCAGTACTTC. Protein product: CASRKSGGPKNEQYF. The rearrangement links TRBV5-6 to TRBJ2-7, with 9 bases fitting TRBD2. J lost 5 bases, V lost 5 bases, and 11 bases had no gene match. This CDR3 region has 15 residues. Germline CDR1 is SGHDT and CDR2 is YYEEEE.

The rearrangement links TRBV29-1 to TRBJ2-7, with TRBD1 identical over 7 bases. CDR1 is SQVTM, CDR2 ANQGSEA, per germline. V trimming: 2 bases; J trimming: 8 bases; junction bases outside the gene matches: 9. The CDR3 is made up of 13 amino acids. CDR3 sequence reads: CSVETGTVLKQYF. CDR3 nucleotide sequence: TGCAGCGTTGAAACCGGGACAGTTCTTAAGCAGTACTTC.

The chain carries TRBV6-6 and TRBJ2-5, with TRBD2 as a possible D gene (6 bases). The closer fit of TRBJ2-7 to the DNA end suggests the J call may be wrong. The CDR3 consists of 14 residues. Germline V gene data show CDR1 as MNHNY and CDR2 as SVGAGI (reference sequence). CDR3 nucleotides: TGTGCCAGCAGTTATCCGGGGGAGCGGGTCGAGCAGTACTTC. Translated: CASSYPGERVEQYF.

This clonotype was found a few times. The CDR3 loop reads CASSSSTVSYEQYF. The CDR3 region has the DNA TGTGCCAGCAGTTCCTCGACAGTCTCCTACGAGCAGTACTTC. The genes are TRBV12-3 or TRBV12-4 and TRBJ2-7; D might be TRBD1 (5 bases). Trimming shortened V by 4 bases and J by 0 bases, and 10 bases separated the two germline ends. The CDR3 loop spans 14 amino acids.

The chain couples TRBV25-1 to TRBJ2-3; 8 bases agree with TRBD1. The CDR3 totals 14 residues. Germline-derived CDR1 and CDR2 are MGHDK and SYGVNS. Trimming cost V 10 bases and J 6 bases; bases outside gene matches: 12. The CDR3 reads CATDGQGRGDTQYF. CDR3 DNA sequence: TGTGCCACCGACGGACAGGGTCGAGGGGATACGCAGTATTTT.

The gene calls are TRBV4-3 and TRBJ1-4, with 9 bases that match TRBD1. V lost 1 base to trimming and J lost 6 bases; unmatched junction nucleotides: 9. In germline, CDR1 is LGHNA, CDR2 YSLEER. This CDR3 has 17 residues. The CDR3 region is CASSQVTGGAAYEKLFF. For the CDR3, the DNA is TGCGCCAGCAGCCAAGTTACAGGGGGCGCGGCATATGAAAAACTGTTTTTT.

The chain carries TRBV28 and TRBJ2-5; 8 bases align to TRBD2. The DNA end lines up better with TRBJ2-7; the J call may be wrong. Germline V gives CDR1 MDHEN, CDR2 SYDVKM. This CDR3 comprises 15 residues. CDR3 nucleotides: TGTGCCAGCAGGGGGTTAGCGGGGCCAACCTACGAGCAGTACTTC. It is translated as CASRGLAGPTYEQYF.

This clonotype was seen repeatedly, ten times or more. The chain has TRBV6-2 or TRBV6-3 and TRBJ2-7, with D unresolved. The CDR3 length is 11 residues. Germline-derived CDR1 and CDR2 are MNHEY and SVGEGT. V shed 8 bases and J shed 6 bases, with 11 bases lying between them. For the CDR3, the DNA is TGTGCCAGCTCGGACGGACGCGAGCAGTACTTC. This sequence encodes CASSDGREQYF.

The sample holds a few counts of this clonotype. The genes are TRBV12-3 or TRBV12-4 and TRBJ2-7; unclear D gene. The CDR3 has 13 amino acids. V was cut by 3 bases and J by 3 bases, with 9 bases left in between. The CDR3 DNA reads TGTGCCAGCAGTTTCGGTTCAGTCTACGAGCAGTACTTC. Translation gives CASSFGSVYEQYF.

V gene TRBV7-3 combines with J gene TRBJ2-1; 8 positions match TRBD1. V shed 5 bases, J shed 7 bases, and the junction held 13 bases outside the gene matches. The germline V gene has CDR1 SGHTA and CDR2 FQGTGA. The CDR3 is 16 amino acids. The CDR3 region is CASSPTGGTGKNEQFF. CDR3 nucleotides: TGTGCCAGCAGCCCTACAGGGGGTACAGGGAAAAATGAGCAGTTCTTC.

This chain links TRBV7-6 with TRBJ2-2; tentative D call: TRBD2 (5 bases). Germline V CDR1 and CDR2: SGHVS, FNYEAQ. V was cut by 9 bases and J by 7 bases, with 9 bases left in between. The CDR3 totals 11 residues. The CDR3 coding sequence is TGTGCCAGTCCGGGGATCGGGGAGCTGTTTTTT. This codes for CASPGIGELFF.

CDR3 residues: CASSEGTGLLETQYF. Here the CDR3 DNA reads TGTGCCAGCAGTGAAGGAACAGGGTTACTGGAGACCCAGTACTTC. J is TRBJ2-1 and V is TRBV2; possible D gene TRBD1, 6 bases. Gene TRBJ2-5 matches the end of the DNA better, so the J call may be wrong. The CDR3 sequence is 15 residues long. The germline V gene encodes CDR1 SNHLY and CDR2 FYNNEI.

This chain uses TRBV7-2 with TRBJ1-2; D might be TRBD1 (5 bases). CDR3 length: 15 amino acids. Germline CDR1 and CDR2: SGHTA and FQGNSA. The V gene lost 0 bases and the J gene lost 0 bases, with 8 bases spanning the gap. CDR3 DNA sequence: TGTGCCAGCAGCTTAGCCAGGGAATCTAACTATGGCTACACCTTC. This gives the protein CASSLARESNYGYTF.

About this clonotype: The junction differs from germline at one of its ends, possibly a read error. The chain employs TRBV3-1 and TRBJ2-5; 10 nucleotides align to TRBD2. The germline CDR1 and CDR2 sequences are LGHDT and YNNKEL (reference sequence). The CDR3 contains 16 residues. CDR3 region: CASSQGIAGGQETQHF. The CDR3 DNA reads as TGTGCCAGCAGCCAAGGGATAGCGGGGGGCCAAGAGACCCAGCACTTC.